The subject of this entry is one TCR beta chain. The antigen is not known. The intended depth for sequencing was 1 in 200,000 to 1 in 1 million T cells. Profiling relied on immunoSEQ multiplex PCR, and the TCRdb table lists in-frame clones only, not all of them. The sample yields some 8,000 clones, 79% seen once. This entry is derived from a study of cytotoxic CD8 clonotypes in ibrutinib-treated CLL. Study summary: After treatment lasting a median about twelve months, range 6 to 36, response samples were collected. Study results and caveats: Public clonotypes were rare and shrank or held steady on treatment. Sustained-remission patients were sampled at one set of times and progressing patients at different ones.

Deletions cut 1 base from V and 6 bases from J, with 13 bases between. The CDR3 runs to 15 residues. Germline V CDR1 and CDR2: SGHTA, FQGNSA. The genes are TRBV7-2 and TRBJ2-1, with D maybe TRBD2 (6 bases). The material was PBMCs, obtained before ibrutinib treatment. The source of this sequence is a human donor with chronic lymphocytic leukemia. The CDR3 DNA sequence: TGTGCCAGCAGCTTAGTTGGCGGGGACTTCAATGAGCAGTTCTTC. This codes for CASSLVGGDFNEQFF.